What follows describes a single T cell receptor beta chain. The antigen is unknown. CDR1 MDHEN and CDR2 SYDVKM come from the germline V gene. This CDR3 is 13 amino acids long. V lost 4 bases and J lost 8, with 14 bases in between. The sample comes from a study of shared clonotypes between healthy human individuals. Findings of the study overall: It was only blood that was sampled, and tissue repertoires likely differ.

The table came from immunoSEQ multiplex PCR; TCRdb's copy has only in-frame clones and leaves some out. The top ten clones hold roughly 0.36% of a sample with 2.3 million or so clones, over 85% of them seen once. The sample consisted of naive CD4+ T cells from PBMCs. Subset in this sample: CD45RA+ positively selected. The receptor comes from a young man in good health. Some clones in this sample may be carry-over from other donors' samples. V usage is TRBV28 and J usage is TRBJ1-2; TRBD1 might be the D (6 bases). Here the CDR3 DNA reads TGTGCCAGCAGTTACAGGGTTTCGGGCGGCTACACCTTC. It translates to CASSYRVSGGYTF.